This TCR beta chain was retrieved from a study of patients and donors after allogeneic stem cell transplantation. TCRdb re-derived calls from the RT-PCR reads in MiXCR, one entry per CDR3 protein. The top ten clones hold around 5.5% of a sample with roughly 940,000 distinct CDR3 sequences, roughly 18% of them seen once. The TCR comes from a human donor who was either an allogeneic HSCT recipient or a stem cell or donor lymphocyte infusion donor (not recorded which). It is not recorded whose cells these are; they may come from a transplant donor. The specimen sequenced was blood, either unsorted or a sorted T cell fraction (not recorded which).

Here the CDR3 reads CSARDGGGKSSSSYEQYF. The DNA for the CDR3 is TGCAGTGCTAGAGATGGAGGGGGTAAAAGCAGCAGCTCCTACGAGCAGTACTTC. The chain links TRBV20-1 to TRBJ2-7; D may correspond to TRBD1 or TRBD2 (6 bases each). Looked up from germline, CDR1 is DFQATT and CDR2 is SNEGSKA (reference sequence). The germline V and J ends were trimmed by 0 bases and 0 bases, with 21 bases remaining between them. This CDR3 spans 18 amino acids.